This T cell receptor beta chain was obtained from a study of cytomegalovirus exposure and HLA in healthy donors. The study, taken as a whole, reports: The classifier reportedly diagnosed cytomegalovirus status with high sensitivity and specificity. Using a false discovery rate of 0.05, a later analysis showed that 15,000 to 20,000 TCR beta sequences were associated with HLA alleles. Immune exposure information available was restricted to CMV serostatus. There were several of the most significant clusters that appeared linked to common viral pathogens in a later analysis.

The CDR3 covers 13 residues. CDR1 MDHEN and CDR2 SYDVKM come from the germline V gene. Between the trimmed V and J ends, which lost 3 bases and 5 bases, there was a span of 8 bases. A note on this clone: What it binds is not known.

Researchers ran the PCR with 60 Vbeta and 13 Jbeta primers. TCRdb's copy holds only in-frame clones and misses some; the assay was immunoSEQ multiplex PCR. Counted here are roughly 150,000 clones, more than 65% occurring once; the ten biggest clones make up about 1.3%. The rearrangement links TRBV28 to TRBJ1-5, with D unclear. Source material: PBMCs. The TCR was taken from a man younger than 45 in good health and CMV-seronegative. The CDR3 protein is CASSFGDYQPQHF. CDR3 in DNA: TGTGCCAGCAGTTTCGGGGATTATCAGCCCCAGCATTTT. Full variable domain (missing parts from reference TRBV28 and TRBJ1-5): DVKVTQSSRYLVKRTGEKVFLECVQDMDHENMFWYRQDPGLGLRLIYFSYDVKMKEKGDIPEGYSVSREKKERFSLILESASTNQTSMYLCASSFGDYQPQHFGDGTRLSIL.